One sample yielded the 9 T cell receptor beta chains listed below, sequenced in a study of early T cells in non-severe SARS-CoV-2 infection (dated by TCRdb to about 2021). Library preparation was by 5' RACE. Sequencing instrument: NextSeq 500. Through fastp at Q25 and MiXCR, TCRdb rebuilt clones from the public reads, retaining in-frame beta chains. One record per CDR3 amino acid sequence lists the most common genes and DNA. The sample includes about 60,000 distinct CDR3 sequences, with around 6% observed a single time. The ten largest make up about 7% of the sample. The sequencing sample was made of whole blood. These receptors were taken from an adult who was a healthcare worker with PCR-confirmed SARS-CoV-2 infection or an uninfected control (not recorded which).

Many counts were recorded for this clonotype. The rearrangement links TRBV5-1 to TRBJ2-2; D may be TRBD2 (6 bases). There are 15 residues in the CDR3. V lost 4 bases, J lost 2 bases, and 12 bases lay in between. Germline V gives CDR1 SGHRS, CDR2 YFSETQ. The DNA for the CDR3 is TGCGCCAGCAGCCCACGACTAGAAAACACCGGGGAGCTGTTTTTT. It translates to CASSPRLENTGELFF. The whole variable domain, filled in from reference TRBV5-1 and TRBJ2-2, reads KAGVTQTPRYLIKTRGQQVTLSCSPISGHRSVSWYQQTPGQGLQFLFEYFSETQRNKGNFPGRFSGRQFSNSRSEMNVSTLELGDSALYLCASSPRLENTGELFFGEGSRLTVL.

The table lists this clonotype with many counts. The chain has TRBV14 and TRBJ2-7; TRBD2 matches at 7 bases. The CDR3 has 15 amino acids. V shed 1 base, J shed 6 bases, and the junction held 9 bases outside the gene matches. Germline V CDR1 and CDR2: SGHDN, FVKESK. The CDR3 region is CASSQAPGGRGEQYF. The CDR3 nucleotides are TGTGCCAGCAGCCAAGCCCCGGGGGGAAGAGGCGAGCAGTACTTC.

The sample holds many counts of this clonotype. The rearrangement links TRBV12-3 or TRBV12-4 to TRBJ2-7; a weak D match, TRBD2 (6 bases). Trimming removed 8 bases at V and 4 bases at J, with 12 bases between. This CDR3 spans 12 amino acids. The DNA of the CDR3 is TGTGCCAGCGGGCGGGACGGGTACGAGCAGTACTTC. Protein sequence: CASGRDGYEQYF.

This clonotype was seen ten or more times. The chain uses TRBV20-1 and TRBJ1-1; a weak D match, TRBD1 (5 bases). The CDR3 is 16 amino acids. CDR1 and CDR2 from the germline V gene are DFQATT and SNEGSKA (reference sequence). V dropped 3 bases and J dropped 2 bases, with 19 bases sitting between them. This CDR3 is CSASAPFGGGNTEAFF. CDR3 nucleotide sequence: TGCAGTGCTAGTGCCCCCTTCGGTGGGGGTAACACTGAAGCTTTCTTT.

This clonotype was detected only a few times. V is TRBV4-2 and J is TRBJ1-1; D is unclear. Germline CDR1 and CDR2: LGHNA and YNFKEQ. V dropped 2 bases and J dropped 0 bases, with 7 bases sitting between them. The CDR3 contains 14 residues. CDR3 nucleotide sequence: TGTGCCAGCAGCCAACCGGGATTGAACACTGAAGCTTTCTTT. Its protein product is CASSQPGLNTEAFF.

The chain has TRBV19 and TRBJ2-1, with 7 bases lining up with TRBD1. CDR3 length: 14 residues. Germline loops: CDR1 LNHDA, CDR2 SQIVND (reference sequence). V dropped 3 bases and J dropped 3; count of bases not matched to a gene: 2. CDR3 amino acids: CASSMDRSYNEQFF. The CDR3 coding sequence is TGTGCCAGTAGTATGGACAGGAGCTACAATGAGCAGTTCTTC.

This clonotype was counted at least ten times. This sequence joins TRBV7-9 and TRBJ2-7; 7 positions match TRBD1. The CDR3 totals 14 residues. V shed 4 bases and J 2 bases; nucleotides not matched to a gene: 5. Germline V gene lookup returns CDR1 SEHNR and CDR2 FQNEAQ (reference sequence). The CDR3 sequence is CASSWGTVAYEQYF. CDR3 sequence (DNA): TGTGCCAGCAGCTGGGGGACAGTTGCCTACGAGCAGTACTTC.

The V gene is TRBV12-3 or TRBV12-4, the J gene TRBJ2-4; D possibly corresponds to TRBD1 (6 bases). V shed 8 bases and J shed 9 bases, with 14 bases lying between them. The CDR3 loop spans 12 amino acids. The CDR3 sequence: CASGQGITIQYF. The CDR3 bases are TGTGCCAGCGGGCAGGGGATTACCATTCAGTACTTC.

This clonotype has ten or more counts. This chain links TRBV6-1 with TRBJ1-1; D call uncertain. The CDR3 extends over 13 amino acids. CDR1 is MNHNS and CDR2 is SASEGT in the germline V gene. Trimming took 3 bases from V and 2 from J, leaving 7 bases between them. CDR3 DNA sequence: TGTGCCAGCAGTGACAGCGTTAACACTGAAGCTTTCTTT. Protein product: CASSDSVNTEAFF.